A selection of T cell receptor beta chains follows, all from one sample in a study of blood T cell repertoires in COVID-19. Produced via immunoSEQ multiplex PCR; TCRdb's table is partial and in-frame only. The sample contains some 220,000 clones, 80% to 90% of which appear only once. The sequencing input was peripheral blood. All receptors derive from a man aged 50 or older with active or convalescent COVID-19. The CDR3 runs from the conserved cysteine through the conserved F or W. A D gene is named only where the DNA matches it firmly. Clone size is stated in some rows and not others, as once, few, many or a class when expanded.

D gene | clone size | J gene | V gene | CDR3 protein | CDR3 DNA
TRBD2 | NA | TRBJ2-3 | TRBV3-1/TRBV3-2 | CASSQGLAGTQYF | TGTGCCAGCAGCCAAGGTCTAGCGGGAACGCAGTATTTT
NA | NA | TRBJ2-1 | TRBV7-9 | CASSSDSRARHEQFF | TGTGCCAGCAGCTCCGATTCCAGGGCTCGCCATGAGCAGTTCTTC
TRBD2 | NA | TRBJ2-3 | TRBV4-3 | CASSQEGLAGTDTQYF | TGCGCCAGCAGCCAAGAAGGGCTAGCGGGAACAGATACGCAGTATTTT
TRBD1 | NA | TRBJ2-5 | TRBV15 | CATSARPGTGDQETQYF | TGTGCCACCAGCGCCCGCCCGGGGACAGGGGATCAAGAGACCCAGTACTTC
NA | NA | TRBJ2-3 | TRBV3-1/TRBV3-2 | CASSPVERGGDTQYF | TGTGCCAGCAGCCCCGTAGAGAGGGGGGGGGATACGCAGTATTTT
NA | NA | TRBJ1-1 | TRBV11-2 | CASSSGPDTEAFF | TGTGCCAGCAGCTCAGGGCCCGACACTGAAGCTTTCTTT
NA | NA | TRBJ1-4 | TRBV21-1 | CARTTVVNMFNEKLFF | TGTGCCAGGACGACAGTAGTCAACATGTTTAATGAAAAACTGTTTTTT
TRBD1 | NA | TRBJ2-1 | TRBV13 | CASSSPTPWDRGQARSSYNEQFF | TGTGCCAGCAGCTCACCTACGCCCTGGGACAGGGGGCAAGCGCGGAGCTCCTACAATGAGCAGTTCTTC
NA | NA | TRBJ1-2 | TRBV28 | CASSLLNYGYTF | TGTGCCAGCAGTTTACTTAACTATGGCTACACCTTC
TRBD1 | NA | TRBJ2-7 | TRBV7-9 | CASSDRVRYEQYF | TGTGCCAGCAGCGACAGGGTTCGCTACGAGCAGTACTTC
TRBD1 | NA | TRBJ1-1 | TRBV5-6 | CASRQVDRSKTEAFF | TGTGCCAGCAGACAGGTGGACAGGTCAAAGACTGAAGCTTTCTTT
NA | NA | TRBJ2-1 | TRBV6-2/TRBV6-3 | CASSTPGTSPYNEQFF | TGTGCCAGCAGTACTCCCGGGACTTCTCCTTACAATGAGCAGTTCTTC
TRBD2 | NA | TRBJ2-2 | TRBV4-1 | CASSLRLASNTGELFF | TGCGCCAGCAGCCTGAGACTAGCATCGAACACCGGGGAGCTGTTTTTT
NA | NA | TRBJ1-2 | TRBV2 | CASSERTSYGYTF | TGTGCCAGCAGTGAGCGGACTTCCTATGGCTACACCTTC
TRBD2 | NA | TRBJ2-3 | TRBV29-1 | CSVERELADTQYF | TGCAGCGTAGAGCGGGAGCTTGCCGATACGCAGTATTTT
TRBD1 | NA | TRBJ1-5 | TRBV7-9 | CASSLGRDRPDQPQHF | TGTGCCAGCAGCTTAGGCCGGGACAGGCCTGATCAGCCCCAGCATTTT
NA | NA | TRBJ2-3 | TRBV28 | CASKKGGAGTDTQYF | TGTGCCAGCAAAAAAGGGGGGGCCGGGACAGATACGCAGTATTTT
NA | NA | TRBJ1-5 | TRBV5-1 | CASSLDRDQPQHF | TGCGCCAGCAGCTTGGACAGGGATCAGCCCCAGCATTTT
NA | once | TRBJ2-7 | TRBV7-2 | CASRLSGGLEQYF | TGTGCCAGCAGGCTCAGTGGAGGCCTCGAGCAGTACTTC
NA | few | TRBJ2-7 | TRBV7-2 | CASSLERSGSEQYF | TGTGCCAGCAGCTTAGAGAGGTCGGGATCTGAACAGTACTTC
NA | NA | TRBJ1-3 | TRBV19 | CASSSQGTGNTIYF | TGTGCCAGTAGTAGCCAGGGGACTGGAAACACCATATATTTT
NA | few | TRBJ1-5 | TRBV18 | CASSQFSAGAHNNQPQHF | TGTGCCAGCTCACAATTTTCTGCGGGGGCCCATAACAATCAGCCCCAGCATTTT
TRBD1 | NA | TRBJ2-1 | TRBV7-3 | CASSFSRGPYNEQFF | TGTGCCAGCAGCTTTTCGAGGGGGCCCTACAATGAGCAGTTCTTC
NA | few | TRBJ2-5 | TRBV2 | CASSVVAEETQYF | TGTGCCAGCAGTGTGGTAGCGGAAGAGACCCAGTACTTC
TRBD2 | NA | TRBJ2-1 | TRBV5-6 | CASSLGLAIHEQFF | TGTGCCAGCAGCTTGGGACTAGCGATACACGAGCAGTTCTTC
TRBD1 | NA | TRBJ1-2 | TRBV19 | CASSSGTAIYGYTF | TGTGCCAGTAGTTCCGGGACAGCAATCTATGGCTACACCTTC
NA | few | TRBJ2-1 | TRBV9 | CASSVGFLEGNEQFF | TGTGCCAGCAGCGTAGGTTTTTTGGAGGGGAATGAGCAGTTCTTC
NA | NA | TRBJ1-5 | TRBV7-2 | CASSLQGGPNQPQHF | TGTGCCAGCAGCTTACAGGGCGGACCAAATCAGCCCCAGCATTTT
NA | NA | TRBJ1-1 | TRBV13 | CASSPDWLNTEAFF | TGTGCCAGCAGCCCCGACTGGCTAAACACTGAAGCTTTCTTT
NA | NA | TRBJ2-1 | TRBV7-2 | CASSLARRRGNEQFF | TGTGCCAGCAGCTTAGCAAGGCGAAGGGGGAATGAGCAGTTCTTC
TRBD1 | NA | TRBJ1-2 | TRBV3-1/TRBV3-2 | CASSPSDRALILNYGYTF | TGTGCCAGCAGCCCCTCGGACAGGGCCCTAATCTTAAACTATGGCTACACCTTC
NA | NA | TRBJ1-2 | TRBV15 | CATSTHRNGYTF | TGTGCCACCAGCACACACAGGAACGGCTACACCTTC
NA | NA | TRBJ2-5 | TRBV29-1 | CSPRQLQETQYF | TGCAGCCCCCGTCAGTTACAAGAGACCCAGTACTTC
NA | once | TRBJ2-1 | TRBV7-2 | CASSLAPMVYNEQFF | TGTGCCAGCAGCTTAGCCCCTATGGTCTACAATGAGCAGTTCTTC
TRBD2 | NA | TRBJ2-2 | TRBV3-1/TRBV3-2 | CASISSGSLPGELFF | TGTGCCAGCATCTCTAGCGGGAGTCTCCCCGGGGAGCTGTTTTTT
NA | NA | TRBJ2-3 | TRBV6-5 | CASSYRQSTDTQYF | TGTGCCAGCAGTTATCGTCAGTCCACAGATACGCAGTATTTT
NA | NA | TRBJ1-6 | TRBV14 | CASSQGGRSYNSPLHF | TGTGCCAGCAGCCAAGGGGGGCGCAGCTATAATTCACCCCTCCACTTT
NA | NA | TRBJ2-5 | TRBV6-1 | CASSETVKQTQYF | TGTGCCAGCAGTGAAACAGTGAAACAGACCCAGTACTTC
TRBD1 | NA | TRBJ2-7 | TRBV9 | CASSALGQGGEQYF | TGTGCCAGCAGCGCCCTGGGACAGGGGGGCGAGCAGTACTTC
NA | NA | TRBJ1-4 | TRBV2 | CASSEARLRGMSEKLFF | TGTGCCAGCAGTGAAGCGCGGTTGAGGGGGATGAGTGAAAAACTGTTTTTT
NA | NA | TRBJ2-7 | TRBV4-3 | CASSQDRAELYEQYF | TGCGCCAGCAGCCAAGATAGAGCGGAACTCTACGAGCAGTACTTC
NA | NA | TRBJ1-3 | TRBV6-5 | CASSYSRTPGNTIYF | TGTGCCAGCAGTTACTCGAGAACTCCTGGAAACACCATATATTTT
NA | NA | TRBJ1-6 | TRBV4-2 | CASRTQGISDNSPLHF | TGTGCCAGCAGAACCCAGGGTATTAGTGACAATTCACCCCTCCACTTT
NA | NA | TRBJ2-3 | TRBV30 | CAWDLLGTDTQYF | TGTGCCTGGGACCTACTTGGCACAGATACGCAGTATTTT
NA | NA | TRBJ1-1 | TRBV5-1 | CASSLSGLNTEAFF | TGCGCCAGCAGCTTGAGCGGCTTGAACACTGAAGCTTTCTTT
TRBD1 | NA | TRBJ2-3 | TRBV7-2 | CASSSLSRDRGRGLTQYF | TGTGCCAGCAGCTCTTTGAGCCGGGACAGGGGCCGGGGTCTTACGCAGTATTTT
TRBD2 | NA | TRBJ2-4 | TRBV3-1/TRBV3-2 | CASSQAGRGIQYF | TGTGCCAGCAGCCAAGCAGGGAGGGGCATTCAGTACTTC
TRBD2 | NA | TRBJ2-5 | TRBV6-2/TRBV6-3 | CASSLRSGRSKTQYF | TGTGCCAGCAGTTTACGTAGCGGGAGATCTAAGACCCAGTACTTC
TRBD1 | NA | TRBJ2-5 | TRBV6-5 | CASSKDRGQETQYF | TGTGCCAGCAGTAAGGACAGGGGTCAAGAGACCCAGTACTTC
TRBD1 | once | TRBJ2-1 | TRBV5-4 | CASSWGDRGYNEQFF | TGTGCCAGCAGCTGGGGGGACAGGGGATACAATGAGCAGTTCTTC
NA | NA | TRBJ2-5 | TRBV5-1 | CASKGGETQYF | TGCGCCAGCAAGGGGGGGGAGACCCAGTACTTC
NA | NA | TRBJ2-1 | TRBV27 | CASSRLGGPEDNEQFF | TGTGCCAGCAGTCGACTGGGGGGGCCCGAGGACAATGAGCAGTTCTTC
TRBD1 | NA | TRBJ2-2 | TRBV19 | CASSRGQGNTGELFF | TGTGCCAGTTCCCGGGGACAGGGGAACACCGGGGAGCTGTTTTTT